The 25 T cell receptor beta chains below all came from one sample that was sequenced in a study of cytomegalovirus exposure and HLA in healthy donors. The PCR was carried out with 60 Vbeta primers and 13 Jbeta primers. Data came from immunoSEQ multiplex PCR; TCRdb stores just in-frame clones and leaves some out. In the table there are over 200,000 clones, roughly 70% of which are singletons. Sequences were obtained from PBMCs. The receptors originated from a man between 40 and 49 years old in good health and CMV-seropositive.

This clone occurred a few times. The chain links TRBV11-3 to TRBJ1-1, with D maybe TRBD1 (6 bases). This CDR3 is 13 amino acids long. Deletions cut 6 bases from V and 4 bases from J, with 12 bases between. Germline V gives CDR1 SGHNT, CDR2 YENEEA. The CDR3 protein is CASSIGGTTEAFF. The CDR3 DNA reads as TGTGCCAGCAGTATAGGGGGAACCACTGAAGCTTTCTTT.

This clone was observed a handful of times. This chain joins TRBV7-2 and TRBJ1-5; D is possibly TRBD1 (5 bases). This CDR3 comprises 15 residues. Germline CDR1 reads SGHTA; CDR2 reads FQGNSA. V was shortened by 1 base and J by 5 bases, with 12 bases between the two germline ends. The CDR3 DNA is TGTGCCAGCAGCTTAGGGCAGGGTGGGCATCAGCCCCAGCATTTT. Encoded protein: CASSLGQGGHQPQHF.

In nucleotides, the CDR3 is TGTGCCAGCAGCGGTATATATACACGGAGCTCCTATAATTCACCCCTCCACTTT. It codes for CASSGIYTRSSYNSPLHF. This chain uses TRBV7-2 with TRBJ1-6; D uncertain. With 5 bases removed from V and 0 bases from J, the gap between germline ends came to 17 bases. In germline, CDR1 is SGHTA, CDR2 FQGNSA. The CDR3 has 18 amino acids.

The rearrangement links TRBV19 to TRBJ1-1, with D tentatively TRBD1 (5 bases). The CDR3 consists of 13 residues. V dropped 7 bases and J dropped 3 bases, with 12 bases sitting between them. The V gene's germline CDR1 is LNHDA and CDR2 SQIVND (reference sequence). DNA of the CDR3: TGTGCCAGTACCATGGGGCTACACACTGAAGCTTTCTTT. Its protein is CASTMGLHTEAFF.

The gene calls are TRBV7-8 and TRBJ2-7; TRBD1 agrees at 8 bases. CDR1 is SGHVS and CDR2 is FQNEAQ in the germline V gene. Trimming took 1 base from V and 1 from J; bases not matched to a gene: 6. This CDR3 comprises 16 residues. CDR3 DNA: TGTGCCAGCAGCTTAGAAAGACAGGGGACATCCTACGAGCAGTACTTC. It is translated as CASSLERQGTSYEQYF.

The rearrangement joins TRBV19 to TRBJ2-2; possibly TRBD1 for D (6 bases). The CDR3 sequence is 17 residues long. The germline gives CDR1 LNHDA, CDR2 SQIVND (reference sequence). The ends were cut back, 6 bases at V and 1 base at J, with 18 bases in the middle. The CDR3 spells CASRTGPRGLNTGELFF. The CDR3 nucleotides read TGTGCCAGTAGAACCGGGCCCAGGGGCCTGAACACCGGGGAGCTGTTTTTT.

V gene TRBV6-1 combines with J gene TRBJ1-1; D is undetermined. The germline V gene has CDR1 MNHNS and CDR2 SASEGT. This CDR3 contains 14 residues. Trimming left V 7 bases short and J 3 bases short, with 15 bases between. The CDR3 nucleotides read TGTGCCAGCACTCTAAACGGGGAACACACTGAAGCTTTCTTT. This sequence encodes CASTLNGEHTEAFF.

This chain links TRBV14 with TRBJ1-1; D uncertain. Germline V gives CDR1 SGHDN, CDR2 FVKESK. The CDR3 runs 11 residues. The ends were cut back, 2 bases at V and 5 bases at J, with 3 bases in the middle. CDR3 sequence: CASSQRTEAFF. The CDR3 bases are TGTGCCAGCAGCCAACGGACTGAAGCTTTCTTT.

This chain joins TRBV28 and TRBJ1-6, with D possibly TRBD1 on 5 matching bases. Per the germline V gene, CDR1 is MDHEN and CDR2 is SYDVKM. This CDR3 spans 16 amino acids. V dropped 8 bases and J dropped 2 bases, with 16 bases sitting between them. CDR3 loop: CASGEAETAYNSPLHF. The CDR3 DNA reads as TGTGCCAGCGGAGAGGCCGAGACAGCCTATAATTCACCCCTCCACTTT.

The V and J genes are TRBV18 and TRBJ2-3, with 7 bases that match TRBD1. This CDR3 region has 16 residues. Germline lookup yields CDR1 KGHSH and CDR2 LQKENI. V shed 6 bases, J shed 1 base, and the junction held 10 bases outside the gene matches. CDR3 DNA: TGTGCCAGCTCTCTACAGGGGATTTCGGGCACAGATACGCAGTATTTT. Protein sequence: CASSLQGISGTDTQYF.

The V gene is TRBV6-1, the J gene TRBJ2-2, with 8 bases matching TRBD1. Germline V gene lookup returns CDR1 MNHNS and CDR2 SASEGT. Trimming cost V 8 bases and J 6 bases; bases outside gene matches: 11. The CDR3 spans 15 residues. The CDR3 bases are TGTGCCAGCGGACAGGGAAGAAGGGGGGCCGGGGAGCTGTTTTTT. Translated, it gives CASGQGRRGAGELFF.

The V call is TRBV11-3, the J call TRBJ2-7; 8 bases agree with TRBD2. V lost 6 bases and J lost 2; bases outside the gene matches: 9. Germline CDR1 reads SGHNT; CDR2 reads YENEEA. The CDR3 spans 15 residues. Written as DNA, the CDR3 is TGTGCCAGCAGTTCCTCGGGGGGGACCCCCTACGAGCAGTACTTC. Translated, it gives CASSSSGGTPYEQYF.

This chain links TRBV27 with TRBJ2-5, with 10 bases that match TRBD1. V lost 4 bases and J lost 4; bases outside the gene matches: 6. Germline V gives CDR1 MNHEY, CDR2 SMNVEV (reference sequence). There are 15 residues in the CDR3. In nucleotides, the CDR3 is TGTGCCAGCAGTTCCCCGGACAGGGGGGGAGAGACCCAGTACTTC. The encoded protein is CASSSPDRGGETQYF.

The J gene is TRBJ1-3, the V gene TRBV5-4; D is unresolved. Per germline, CDR1 SGHNT and CDR2 YYREEE (reference sequence). V lost 2 bases to trimming and J lost 0 bases, with 6 bases between them. CDR3 length: 14 amino acids. The CDR3 loop is CASSLQSSGNTIYF. The CDR3 bases are TGTGCCAGCAGCTTACAGAGCTCTGGAAACACCATATATTTT.

The chain employs TRBV28 and TRBJ1-2; tentative D call: TRBD1 (5 bases). The V end lost 5 bases, the J end lost 7 bases, and 8 bases lay between the germline ends. This CDR3 has 11 amino acids. Germline CDR1 is MDHEN and CDR2 is SYDVKM. CDR3 in DNA: TGTGCCAGCAGTACGACAGCTGGCTACACCTTC. It codes for CASSTTAGYTF.

The sample holds a few counts of this clone. This chain uses TRBV7-2 with TRBJ2-1; 7 bases align to TRBD2. Germline V lookup: CDR1 SGHTA, CDR2 FQGNSA. The V and J ends lost 2 bases and 7 bases, in that order; junction bases with no gene match: 2. This CDR3 has 13 amino acids. Written as DNA, the CDR3 is TGTGCCAGCAGCTTACGGGGAGGGAATGAGCAGTTCTTC. Amino acid sequence: CASSLRGGNEQFF.

This chain connects TRBV7-2 to TRBJ2-2; D not resolved. The CDR3 runs 15 residues. V was cut by 2 bases and J by 2 bases, with 9 bases left in between. Germline assignment: CDR1 SGHTA and CDR2 FQGNSA. CDR3 sequence: CASSLRVLNTGELFF. Here the CDR3 DNA reads TGTGCCAGCAGCTTACGGGTCCTTAACACCGGGGAGCTGTTTTTT.

The chain has TRBV29-1 and TRBJ2-3; possible D gene TRBD2, 5 bases. Per the germline V gene, CDR1 is SQVTM and CDR2 is ANQGSEA. CDR3 length: 13 amino acids. Trimming pared 4 bases from V and 5 bases from J, leaving 13 bases between. CDR3 coding DNA: TGCAGCGTTGGAGGGAACTGGGGAGATACGCAGTATTTT. Encoded protein: CSVGGNWGDTQYF.

Regarding this clone: Distinct nucleotide sequences in the sample also encode this CDR3. The chain employs TRBV15 and TRBJ2-7; D might be TRBD2 (5 bases). In germline, CDR1 is LNHNV, CDR2 YYDKDF (reference sequence). This CDR3 spans 12 amino acids. The germline V and J ends were trimmed by 0 bases and 6 bases, with 6 bases remaining between them. CDR3 sequence (DNA): TGTGCCACCAGCAGAGATGGAGGCGAGCAGTACTTC. It encodes CATSRDGGEQYF.

This chain uses TRBV7-9 with TRBJ2-1, with TRBD2 identical over 14 bases. The CDR3 contains 16 residues. The germline CDR1 and CDR2 sequences are SEHNR and FQNEAQ (reference sequence). V lost 4 bases, J lost 15 bases, and 14 bases stayed unmatched. The CDR3 DNA follows: TGTGCCAGCAGCTCCCCAGATGGACTAGCGGGGGGCCTTGGGTTCTTC. It is translated as CASSSPDGLAGGLGFF.

Only a few counts were recorded for this clone. The chain uses TRBV7-9 and TRBJ1-3, with D possibly being TRBD1 (6 bases). This CDR3 is 19 amino acids long. Trimming removed 3 bases at V and 0 bases at J, with 21 bases between. CDR1 and CDR2 from the germline V gene are SEHNR and FQNEAQ (reference sequence). Written as DNA, the CDR3 is TGTGCCAGCAGCTTCGACCCTTCGGGGGGGGCGGACTCTGGAAACACCATATATTTT. This encodes CASSFDPSGGADSGNTIYF.

This clone has more than one count but fewer than ten. V and J are TRBV14 and TRBJ2-7, with TRBD1 matching 10 bases. With 4 bases clipped from V and 5 bases from J, the junction kept 5 bases outside the gene matches. Germline CDR1 is SGHDN and CDR2 is FVKESK. The CDR3 totals 14 residues. The CDR3 reads CASSRRDRGNEQYF. The CDR3 region has the DNA TGTGCCAGCAGCCGCCGGGACAGGGGAAACGAGCAGTACTTC.

The chain couples TRBV4-2 to TRBJ2-7; D call uncertain. The CDR3 is 14 residues long. Germline loops: CDR1 LGHNA, CDR2 YNFKEQ. The germline V and J ends were trimmed by 0 bases and 2 bases, with 8 bases remaining between them. The CDR3 reads CASSQDSGPYEQYF. CDR3 sequence (DNA): TGTGCCAGCAGCCAAGATAGTGGTCCCTACGAGCAGTACTTC.

For this clone: One junction end disagrees with the germline gene, perhaps due to a read error. The J gene is TRBJ1-2, the V gene TRBV7-9; D gene uncertain. Germline-derived CDR1 and CDR2 are SEHNR and FQNEAQ (reference sequence). CDR3 length: 12 residues. The chain's CDR3 is CSSSFPQRGYTF. CDR3 bases: TGTTCCAGCAGCTTCCCACAGCGGGGCTACACCTTC.

The gene calls are TRBV29-1 and TRBJ2-5, with a possible D match to TRBD2 (6 bases). The germline CDR1 and CDR2 sequences are SQVTM and ANQGSEA. V was pared by 7 bases and J by 2 bases, with 11 bases between. The CDR3 is 12 residues long. The CDR3 bases are TGCAGCGCCGCGCGGGGACAAGAGACCCAGTACTTC. This translates into CSAARGQETQYF.